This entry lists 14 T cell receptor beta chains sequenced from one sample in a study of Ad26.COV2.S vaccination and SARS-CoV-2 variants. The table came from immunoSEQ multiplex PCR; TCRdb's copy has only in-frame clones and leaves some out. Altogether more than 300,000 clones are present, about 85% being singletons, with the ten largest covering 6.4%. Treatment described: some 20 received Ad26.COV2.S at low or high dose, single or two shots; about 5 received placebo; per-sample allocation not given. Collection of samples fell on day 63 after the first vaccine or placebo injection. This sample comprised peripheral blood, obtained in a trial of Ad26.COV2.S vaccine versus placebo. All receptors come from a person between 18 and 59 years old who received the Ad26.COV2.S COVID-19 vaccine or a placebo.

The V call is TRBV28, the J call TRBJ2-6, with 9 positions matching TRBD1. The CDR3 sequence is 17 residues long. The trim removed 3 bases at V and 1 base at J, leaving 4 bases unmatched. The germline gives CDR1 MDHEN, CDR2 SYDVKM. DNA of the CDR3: TGTGCCAGCAGTTTGTGGGACAGGGTTTCTGGGGCCAACGTCCTGACTTTC. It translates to CASSLWDRVSGANVLTF.

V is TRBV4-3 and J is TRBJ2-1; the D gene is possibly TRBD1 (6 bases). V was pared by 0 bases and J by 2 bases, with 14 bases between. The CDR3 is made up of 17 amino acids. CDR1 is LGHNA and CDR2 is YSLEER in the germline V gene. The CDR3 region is CASSQDSSRGTYNEQFF. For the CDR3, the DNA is TGCGCCAGCAGCCAAGATTCGAGCAGGGGAACCTACAATGAGCAGTTCTTC.

CDR3 loop: CASSLGQGSGELFF. The DNA for the CDR3 is TGTGCCAGCAGCCTCGGACAGGGGTCCGGGGAGCTGTTTTTT. The chain is built from TRBV11-3 and TRBJ2-2, with TRBD1 matching 9 bases. The germline V gene encodes CDR1 SGHNT and CDR2 YENEEA. The V gene end was trimmed by 5 bases and the J gene end by 6 bases; junction bases not matched to a gene: 4. The CDR3 runs to 14 residues.

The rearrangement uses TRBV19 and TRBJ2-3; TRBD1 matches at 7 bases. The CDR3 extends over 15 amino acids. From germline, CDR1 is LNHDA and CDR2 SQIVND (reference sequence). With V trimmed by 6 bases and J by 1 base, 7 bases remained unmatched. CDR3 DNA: TGTGCCAGTAGGAGAGACGGGACAGGCACAGATACGCAGTATTTT. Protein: CASRRDGTGTDTQYF.

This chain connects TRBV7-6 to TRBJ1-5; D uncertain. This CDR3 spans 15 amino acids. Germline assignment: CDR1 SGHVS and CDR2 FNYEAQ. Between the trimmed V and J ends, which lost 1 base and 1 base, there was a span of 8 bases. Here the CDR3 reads CASSLEEGSNQPQHF. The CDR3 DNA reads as TGTGCCAGCAGCTTAGAGGAAGGGAGCAATCAGCCCCAGCATTTT.

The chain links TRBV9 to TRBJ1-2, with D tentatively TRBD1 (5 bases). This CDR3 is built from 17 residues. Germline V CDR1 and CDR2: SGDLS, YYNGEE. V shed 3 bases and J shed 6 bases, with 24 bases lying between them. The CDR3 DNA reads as TGTGCCAGCAGCGCAGACCCTTTCGGGACGGGGGTGCATGGCTACACCTTC. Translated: CASSADPFGTGVHGYTF.

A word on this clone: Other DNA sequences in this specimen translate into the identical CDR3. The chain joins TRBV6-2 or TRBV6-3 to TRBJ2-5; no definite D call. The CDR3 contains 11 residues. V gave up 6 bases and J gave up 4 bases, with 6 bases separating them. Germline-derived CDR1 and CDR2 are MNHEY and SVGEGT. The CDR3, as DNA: TGTGCCAGCAGCCGTAGAGAGACCCAGTACTTC. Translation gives CASSRRETQYF.

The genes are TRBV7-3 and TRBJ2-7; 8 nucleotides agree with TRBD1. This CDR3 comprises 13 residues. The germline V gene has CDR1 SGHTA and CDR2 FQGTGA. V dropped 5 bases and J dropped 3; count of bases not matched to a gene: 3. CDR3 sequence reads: CASSKDRGYEQYF. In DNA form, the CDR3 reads TGTGCCAGCAGCAAAGACAGGGGCTACGAGCAGTACTTC.

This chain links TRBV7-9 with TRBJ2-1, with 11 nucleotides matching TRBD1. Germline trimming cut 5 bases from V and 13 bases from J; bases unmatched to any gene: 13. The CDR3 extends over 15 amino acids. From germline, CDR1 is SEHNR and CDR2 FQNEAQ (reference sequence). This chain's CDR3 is CASSPPEGQGASQFF. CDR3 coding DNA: TGTGCCAGCAGCCCGCCCGAAGGACAGGGGGCAAGTCAGTTCTTC.

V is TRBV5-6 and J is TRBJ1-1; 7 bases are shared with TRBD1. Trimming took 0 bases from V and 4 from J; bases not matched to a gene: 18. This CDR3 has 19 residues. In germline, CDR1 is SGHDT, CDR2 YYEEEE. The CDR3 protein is CASSLVFRGWGAGGTEAFF. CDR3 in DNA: TGTGCCAGCAGCTTGGTCTTTAGAGGTTGGGGGGCAGGGGGCACTGAAGCTTTCTTT. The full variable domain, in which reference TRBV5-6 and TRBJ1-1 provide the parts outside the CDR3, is DAGVTQSPTHLIKTRGQQVTLRCSPKSGHDTVSWYQQALGQGPQFIFQYYEEEERQRGNFPDRFSGHQFPNYSSELNVNALLLGDSALYLCASSLVFRGWGAGGTEAFFGQGTRLTVV.

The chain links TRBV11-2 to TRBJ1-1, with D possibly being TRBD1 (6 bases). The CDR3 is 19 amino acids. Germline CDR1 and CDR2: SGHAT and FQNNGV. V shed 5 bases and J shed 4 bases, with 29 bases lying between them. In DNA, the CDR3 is TGTGCCAGCAGCCCAGGATGGGGGCAGGTAACTTCAAGGAGCACTGAAGCTTTCTTT. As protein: CASSPGWGQVTSRSTEAFF.

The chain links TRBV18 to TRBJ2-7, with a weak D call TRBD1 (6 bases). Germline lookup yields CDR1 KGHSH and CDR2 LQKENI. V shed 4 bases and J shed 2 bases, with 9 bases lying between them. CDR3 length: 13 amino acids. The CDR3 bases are TGTGCCAGCTCACGCGGACAGCCCTACGAGCAGTACTTC. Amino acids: CASSRGQPYEQYF. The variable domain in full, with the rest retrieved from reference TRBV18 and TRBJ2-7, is NAGVMQNPRHLVRRRGQEARLRCSPMKGHSHVYWYRQLPEEGLKFMVYLQKENIIDESGMPKERFSAEFPKEGPSILRIQQVVRGDSAAYFCASSRGQPYEQYFGPGTRLTVT.

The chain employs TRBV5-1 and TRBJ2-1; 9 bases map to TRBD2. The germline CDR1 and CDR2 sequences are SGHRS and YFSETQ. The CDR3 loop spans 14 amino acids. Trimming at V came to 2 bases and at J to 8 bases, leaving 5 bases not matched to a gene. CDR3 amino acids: CASSFSGSGDEQFF. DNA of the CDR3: TGCGCCAGCAGCTTTAGCGGGAGTGGGGATGAGCAGTTCTTC.

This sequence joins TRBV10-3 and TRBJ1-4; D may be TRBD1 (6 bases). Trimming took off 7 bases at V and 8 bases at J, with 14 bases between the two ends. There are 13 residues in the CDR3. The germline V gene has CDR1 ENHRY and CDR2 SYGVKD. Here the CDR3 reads CAITDREEEKLFF. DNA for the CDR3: TGTGCCATCACGGACAGAGAGGAGGAAAAACTGTTTTTT.